This T cell receptor (beta chain) was recovered during a study of a mutant IDH1 vaccine in newly diagnosed glioma. Whole-study context: The earlier regimen, radiotherapy, temozolomide, or both, was most often both.

The assay was immunoSEQ multiplex PCR, and TCRdb's table has in-frame clones only and misses some. The data show approximately 64,000 clones, about four fifths seen once. The time point is: week 11, during vaccination. Mutant IDH1 20-mer peptide, at 300 ug, made up each vaccine dose, with topical imiquimod. This clone was seen only once. Its antigen is unidentified. The CDR3 spans 14 residues. Germline CDR1 reads SGHRS; CDR2 reads YFSETQ. V shed 3 bases and J shed 4 bases, with 11 bases lying between them. The specimen was PBMCs, collected from a glioma patient whose treatment included an IDH1 peptide vaccine. The rearrangement links TRBV5-1 to TRBJ1-3; maybe TRBD1 (6 bases). The clonotype originates from a woman between 45 and 65 years old with glioma. CDR3 region: CASSSSGQGNTIYF. In nucleotides, the CDR3 is TGCGCCAGCAGCTCGTCGGGACAAGGAAACACCATATATTTT. Full variable domain (missing parts from reference TRBV5-1 and TRBJ1-3): KAGVTQTPRYLIKTRGQQVTLSCSPISGHRSVSWYQQTPGQGLQFLFEYFSETQRNKGNFPGRFSGRQFSNSRSEMNVSTLELGDSALYLCASSSSGQGNTIYFGEGSWLTVV.